The next 26 T cell receptor beta chains were all read from a single sample in a study of blood T cell repertoires in COVID-19. Profiled with immunoSEQ multiplex PCR; TCRdb holds only in-frame clones, not every one. Of some 80,000 clones listed, roughly 78% were seen once; the top ten hold 36%. Sample: peripheral blood. All receptors come from a man aged 55 to 70 with COVID-19, enrolled during active disease.

This chain connects TRBV15 to TRBJ1-5, with D possibly being TRBD1 (5 bases). V was clipped by 0 bases and J by 15 bases, with 15 bases between them. This CDR3 spans 13 amino acids. The V gene's germline CDR1 is LNHNV and CDR2 YYDKDF (reference sequence). The CDR3 sequence is CATSREVRTSLHF. DNA of the CDR3: TGTGCCACCAGCAGAGAAGTGAGGACATCCCTGCATTTT. Variable domain in full (rest from reference TRBV15 and TRBJ1-5): DAMVIQNPRYQVTQFGKPVTLSCSQTLNHNVMYWYQQKSSQAPKLLFHYYDKDFNNEADTPDNFQSRRPNTSFCFLDIRSPGLGDTAMYLCATSREVRTSLHFGDGTRLSIL.

The chain couples TRBV6-4 to TRBJ2-2; TRBD1 aligns across 7 bases. The germline V gene has CDR1 MRHNA and CDR2 SNTAGT. With V trimmed by 4 bases and J by 7 bases, 3 bases remained unmatched. The CDR3 has 13 amino acids. CDR3: CASSARGSGELFF. CDR3 nucleotides: TGTGCCAGCAGTGCCAGGGGGAGCGGGGAGCTGTTTTTT.

The chain's CDR3 is CAISSLGGSGSYEQYF. CDR3 nucleotide sequence: TGTGCCATCAGTAGCCTCGGTGGTAGCGGATCCTACGAGCAGTACTTC. The chain couples TRBV10-3 to TRBJ2-7, with D tentatively TRBD2 (6 bases). The CDR3 runs to 16 residues. The germline V and J ends were trimmed by 5 bases and 1 base, with 18 bases remaining between them. Per the germline V gene, CDR1 is ENHRY and CDR2 is SYGVKD.

The V gene is TRBV9, the J gene TRBJ1-6, with 10 nucleotides matching TRBD1. The CDR3 spans 17 residues. Germline V gene sequence: CDR1 SGDLS, CDR2 YYNGEE. V lost 0 bases, J lost 10 bases, and 10 bases stayed unmatched. CDR3 in DNA: TGTGCCAGCAGCGTAGAGGGGGGACAGGGGAGCAACTCACCCCTCCACTTT. Amino acid sequence: CASSVEGGQGSNSPLHF.

V is TRBV5-8 and J is TRBJ1-4; possible D gene TRBD1, 5 bases. Germline V lookup: CDR1 SGHTS, CDR2 YDEGEE. The V and J ends lost 1 base and 0 bases respectively, with 13 bases between them. CDR3 length: 17 residues. As DNA, the CDR3 is TGTGCCAGCAGCTTGACCGGGGGTCTTGCAACTAATGAAAAACTGTTTTTT. Protein: CASSLTGGLATNEKLFF.

The chain links TRBV19 to TRBJ2-5, with 7 bases matching TRBD2. CDR3 length: 15 amino acids. Germline V gives CDR1 LNHDA, CDR2 SQIVND (reference sequence). Unmatched junction bases numbered 7, after V lost 6 bases and J lost 0 bases. The CDR3 DNA sequence: TGTGCCAGTAGAGGTAATAGCGGGTACCAAGAGACCCAGTACTTC. Its protein product is CASRGNSGYQETQYF.

V is TRBV30 and J is TRBJ1-1, with D unresolved. The CDR3 covers 14 residues. Trimming took 1 base from V and 5 from J, leaving 14 bases between them. In germline, CDR1 is GTSNPN, CDR2 SVGIG (reference sequence). The CDR3 bases are TGTGCCTGGAGTGGGTACTCGGGGAGGACTGAAGCTTTCTTT. It yields the protein CAWSGYSGRTEAFF.

The rearrangement links TRBV29-1 to TRBJ1-3; TRBD1 matches at 10 bases. The CDR3 loop spans 15 amino acids. Looked up from germline, CDR1 is SQVTM and CDR2 is ANQGSEA. V lost 3 bases and J lost 2; bases outside the gene matches: 4. In DNA form, the CDR3 reads TGCAGCGTTGAGTTCGGACAGGGGGCTGGAAACACCATATATTTT. It is translated as CSVEFGQGAGNTIYF.

The rearrangement joins TRBV25-1 to TRBJ2-5; weak D call: TRBD1 (5 bases). In germline, CDR1 is MGHDK, CDR2 SYGVNS. The ends were cut back, 1 base at V and 0 bases at J, with 15 bases in the middle. The CDR3 totals 17 residues. The CDR3 here is CASSESKGPIDQETQYF. The CDR3 DNA is TGTGCCAGCAGTGAATCGAAGGGGCCGATCGACCAAGAGACCCAGTACTTC. Looking up the rest from reference TRBV25-1 and TRBJ2-5 gives the full variable domain: EADIYQTPRYLVIGTGKKITLECSQTMGHDKMYWYQQDPGMELHLIHYSYGVNSTEKGDLSSESTVSRIRTEHFPLTLESARPSHTSQYLCASSESKGPIDQETQYFGPGTRLLVL.

J is TRBJ1-2 and V is TRBV29-1, with 7 bases fitting TRBD1. V was clipped by 8 bases and J by 7 bases; unmatched bases: 13. CDR3 length equals 13 residues. The germline gives CDR1 SQVTM, CDR2 ANQGSEA. CDR3 sequence (DNA): TGCAGCTCAGTGGGTGCAGGGGGGTCTGGCTACACCTTC. Amino acids: CSSVGAGGSGYTF.

V and J are TRBV9 and TRBJ1-1; D is unclear. The V end lost 1 base, the J end lost 0 bases, and 13 bases lay between the germline ends. Germline V CDR1 and CDR2: SGDLS, YYNGEE. The CDR3 has 16 amino acids. The CDR3 DNA reads as TGTGCCAGCAGCGTAAGGAGTGTCAGACTGAACACTGAAGCTTTCTTT. It yields the protein CASSVRSVRLNTEAFF. The variable domain in full, completed from reference TRBV9 and TRBJ1-1, reads DSGVTQTPKHLITATGQRVTLRCSPRSGDLSVYWYQQSLDQGLQFLIQYYNGEERAKGNILERFSAQQFPDLHSELNLSSLELGDSALYFCASSVRSVRLNTEAFFGQGTRLTVV.

The genes are TRBV3-1 (or the pseudogene TRBV3-2) and TRBJ2-1, with D perhaps TRBD2 (6 bases). CDR1 is LGHDT, CDR2 YNNKEL, per germline (reference sequence). V was trimmed by 5 bases and J by 8 bases, leaving 13 bases between them. The CDR3 consists of 13 residues. In nucleotides, the CDR3 is TGTGCCAGCAGCGCGCACGGGGGAGATGAGCAGTTCTTC. It is translated as CASSAHGGDEQFF.

The chain couples TRBV14 to TRBJ2-5; D is perhaps TRBD1 (6 bases). The V and J ends lost 5 bases and 2 bases respectively, with 9 bases between them. The CDR3 runs 13 residues. The V gene's germline CDR1 is SGHDN and CDR2 FVKESK. CDR3 sequence reads: CASSDRRQETQYF. The CDR3 region has the DNA TGTGCCAGCAGCGACAGGAGACAAGAGACCCAGTACTTC.

In this sample, this clone turned up a few times. V gene TRBV7-2 combines with J gene TRBJ1-5; no firm D call. The CDR3 runs to 13 residues. V lost 5 bases to trimming and J lost 7 bases, with 12 bases between them. CDR1 and CDR2 (germline): SGHTA, FQGNSA. Here the CDR3 DNA reads TGTGCCAGCAGCCCAACTACGTGGCAGCCCCAGCATTTT. Protein product: CASSPTTWQPQHF.

This clone was observed a handful of times. The chain couples TRBV6-2 or TRBV6-3 to TRBJ2-7; 9 positions agree with TRBD2. After removal of 5 bases from V and 2 bases from J, the junction contained 10 bases not matched to a gene. The CDR3 runs 16 residues. CDR1 is MNHEY and CDR2 is SVGEGT in the germline V gene. CDR3 nucleotides: TGTGCCAGCAGTACCCCACGAGCGGGAGGCGCCTACGAGCAGTACTTC. Protein sequence: CASSTPRAGGAYEQYF.

V usage is TRBV25-1 and J usage is TRBJ2-5; the D is unclear. The CDR3 runs to 13 residues. Germline lookup yields CDR1 MGHDK and CDR2 SYGVNS. Trimming cost V 4 bases and J 3 bases, with 9 bases left between them. The CDR3 loop reads CASSGNYEETQYF. The CDR3 nucleotides are TGTGCCAGCAGTGGAAACTACGAAGAGACCCAGTACTTC. Complete variable domain (other parts from reference TRBV25-1 and TRBJ2-5): EADIYQTPRYLVIGTGKKITLECSQTMGHDKMYWYQQDPGMELHLIHYSYGVNSTEKGDLSSESTVSRIRTEHFPLTLESARPSHTSQYLCASSGNYEETQYFGPGTRLLVL.

The rearrangement links TRBV5-1 to TRBJ1-1; 9 nucleotides agree with TRBD1. V was pared by 5 bases and J by 3 bases, with 5 bases of the junction left unmatched. This CDR3 is 14 amino acids long. The germline gives CDR1 SGHRS, CDR2 YFSETQ. Here the CDR3 DNA reads TGCGCCAGCAGACGGACAGGGGTTGACACTGAAGCTTTCTTT. Translated: CASRRTGVDTEAFF.

The chain has TRBV16 and TRBJ2-4; TRBD2 aligns across 16 bases. The trim removed 2 bases at V and 5 bases at J, leaving 3 bases unmatched. The CDR3 loop spans 17 amino acids. The germline V gene has CDR1 KGHSY and CDR2 FQNENV. CDR3 sequence reads: CASSQGTSGRAENIQYF. As DNA, the CDR3 is TGTGCCAGCAGCCAAGGGACTAGCGGGAGGGCTGAAAACATTCAGTACTTC.

The V call is TRBV3-1 (or the pseudogene TRBV3-2), the J call TRBJ2-5; D possibly corresponds to TRBD2 (7 bases). Between the trimmed V and J ends, which lost 4 bases and 1 base, there was a span of 10 bases. Germline assignment: CDR1 LGHDT and CDR2 YNNKEL (reference sequence). The CDR3 runs 14 residues. CDR3 DNA sequence: TGTGCCAGCAGCCTAGGGGGGGGCCAAGAGACCCAGTACTTC. It specifies CASSLGGGQETQYF.

The chain links TRBV27 to TRBJ2-7, with D perhaps TRBD2 (6 bases). V was trimmed by 8 bases and J by 3 bases, leaving 17 bases between them. The CDR3 sequence is 14 residues long. CDR1 and CDR2 from the germline V gene are MNHEY and SMNVEV (reference sequence). The CDR3 region is CASSVGTSLYEQYF. Written as DNA, the CDR3 is TGTGCCAGCTCAGTGGGTACTAGCCTCTACGAGCAGTACTTC.

The chain couples TRBV20-1 to TRBJ1-4; 8 positions match TRBD1. The CDR3 consists of 15 residues. J gave up 0 bases and V 3 bases, and 3 bases lay outside the gene matches. CDR1 is DFQATT, CDR2 SNEGSKA, per germline (reference sequence). The CDR3 region has the DNA TGCAGTGCTAGTCAGGGGGCTGCAACTAATGAAAAACTGTTTTTT. Translated, it gives CSASQGAATNEKLFF.

Many counts were recorded for this clone. The chain employs TRBV6-2 or TRBV6-3 and TRBJ2-7, with D possibly matching TRBD1 (6 bases). The CDR3 runs 13 residues. Germline V gene lookup returns CDR1 MNHEY and CDR2 SVGEGT. V dropped 4 bases and J dropped 1 base, with 8 bases sitting between them. The CDR3 nucleotides are TGTGCCAGCAGTTGGACAGAGTCCTACGAGCAGTACTTC. Residues: CASSWTESYEQYF.

The sample holds a few counts of this clone. This chain connects TRBV7-9 to TRBJ2-1; 9 bases line up with TRBD2. The CDR3 has 18 amino acids. CDR1 and CDR2 (germline): SEHNR, FQNEAQ (reference sequence). Germline trimming cut 5 bases from V and 6 bases from J; bases unmatched to any gene: 17. This CDR3 is CASSPGWLGLAQSNEQFF. The CDR3 DNA is TGTGCCAGCAGCCCAGGCTGGTTGGGACTAGCTCAATCCAATGAGCAGTTCTTC. Looking up the rest from reference TRBV7-9 and TRBJ2-1 gives the full variable domain: DTGVSQNPRHKITKRGQNVTFRCDPISEHNRLYWYRQTLGQGPEFLTYFQNEAQLEKSRLLSDRFSAERPKGSFSTLEIQRTEQGDSAMYLCASSPGWLGLAQSNEQFFGPGTRLTVL.

The rearrangement joins TRBV5-1 to TRBJ1-4; D is possibly TRBD1 (6 bases). V lost 4 bases and J lost 0, with 16 bases in between. Germline V gives CDR1 SGHRS, CDR2 YFSETQ. This CDR3 is built from 17 residues. As DNA, the CDR3 is TGCGCCAGCAGCCGATCAGGGGATCGGGCAACTAATGAAAAACTGTTTTTT. Translated: CASSRSGDRATNEKLFF.

This chain links TRBV5-6 with TRBJ1-6; a possible D gene is TRBD1 (6 bases). Germline V CDR1 and CDR2: SGHDT, YYEEEE. This CDR3 contains 16 residues. V lost 0 bases to trimming and J lost 9 bases, with 16 bases between them. The CDR3 region has the DNA TGTGCCAGCAGCTTGGTCACGGGGGGCCCGTTTTCACCCCTCCACTTT. This translates into CASSLVTGGPFSPLHF.

This rearrangement joins TRBV7-6 to TRBJ1-3; 9 nucleotides align to TRBD1. Germline loops: CDR1 SGHVS, CDR2 FNYEAQ. Losses at the gene ends were 1 base for V and 2 bases for J; bases not matched to a gene: 3. CDR3 length: 16 residues. The CDR3 DNA reads TGTGCCAGCAGCTTAGAAGGACAGGGGACTGGAAACACCATATATTTT. This gives the protein CASSLEGQGTGNTIYF.